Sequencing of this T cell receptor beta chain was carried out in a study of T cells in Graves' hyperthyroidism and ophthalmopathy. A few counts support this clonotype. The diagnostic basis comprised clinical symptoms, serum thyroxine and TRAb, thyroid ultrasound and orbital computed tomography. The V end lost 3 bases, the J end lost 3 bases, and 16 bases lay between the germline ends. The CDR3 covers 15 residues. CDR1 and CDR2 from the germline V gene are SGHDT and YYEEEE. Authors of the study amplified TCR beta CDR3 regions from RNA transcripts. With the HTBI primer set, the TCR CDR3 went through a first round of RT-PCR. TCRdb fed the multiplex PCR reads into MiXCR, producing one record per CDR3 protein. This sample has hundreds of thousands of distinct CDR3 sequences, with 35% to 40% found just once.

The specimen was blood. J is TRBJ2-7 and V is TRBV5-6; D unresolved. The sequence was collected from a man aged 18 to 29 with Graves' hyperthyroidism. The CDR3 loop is CASSSGPNDVYEQYF. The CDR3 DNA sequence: TGTGCCAGCAGCTCCGGACCGAACGATGTCTACGAGCAGTACTTC. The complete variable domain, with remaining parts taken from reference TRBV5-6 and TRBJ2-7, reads DAGVTQSPTHLIKTRGQQVTLRCSPKSGHDTVSWYQQALGQGPQFIFQYYEEEERQRGNFPDRFSGHQFPNYSSELNVNALLLGDSALYLCASSSGPNDVYEQYFGPGTRLTVT.